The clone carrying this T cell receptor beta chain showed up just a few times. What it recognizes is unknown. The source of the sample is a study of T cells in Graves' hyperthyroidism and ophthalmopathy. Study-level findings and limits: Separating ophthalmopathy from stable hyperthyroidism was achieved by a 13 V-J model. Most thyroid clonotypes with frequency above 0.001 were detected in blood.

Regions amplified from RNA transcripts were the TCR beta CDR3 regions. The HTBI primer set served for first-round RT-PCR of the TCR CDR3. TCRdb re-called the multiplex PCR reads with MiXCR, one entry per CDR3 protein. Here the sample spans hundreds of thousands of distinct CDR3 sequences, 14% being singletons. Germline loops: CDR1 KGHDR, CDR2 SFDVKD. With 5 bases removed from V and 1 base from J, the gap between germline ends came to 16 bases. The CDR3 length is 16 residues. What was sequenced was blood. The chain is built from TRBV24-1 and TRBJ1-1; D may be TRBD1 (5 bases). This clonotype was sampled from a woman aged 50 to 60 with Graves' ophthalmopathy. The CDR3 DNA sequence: TGTGCCACCAGTGGCCCCCCGGGGACTCCGAACACTGAAGCTTTCTTT. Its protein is CATSGPPGTPNTEAFF.